Sequencing of this T cell receptor (beta chain) was carried out in a study of cytomegalovirus exposure and HLA in healthy donors. Primers included in the PCR were 60 Vbeta and 13 Jbeta primers. Clones were read by immunoSEQ multiplex PCR, and TCRdb kept only the in-frame ones, dropping some. Among 150,000 to 200,000 clones listed, approximately 74% were seen once. Germline CDR1 KGHSH, CDR2 LQKENI. J was trimmed by 7 bases and V by 6 bases; bases with no gene match: 8. This CDR3 comprises 15 residues. The sequenced sample was PBMCs. V usage is TRBV18 and J usage is TRBJ2-1; 11 positions agree with TRBD1. This sequence was found in a woman in her twenties or thirties in good health and CMV-seronegative. CDR3 DNA: TGTGCCAGCTCGCCCGGACAGGGGGCGGGGAATGAGCAGTTCTTC. It encodes CASSPGQGAGNEQFF.